This is a list of T cell receptor beta chains from one sample in a study of cytomegalovirus exposure and HLA in healthy donors. Repertoires were generated with immunoSEQ multiplex PCR, while TCRdb's copy carries only in-frame clones and drops some. The profile covers around 130,000 clones, with around 83% appearing a single time and 3% taken by the ten largest. The sample comprised PBMCs. The source of these receptors is a woman between 18 and 29 years old in good health and CMV-seropositive. Both conserved end residues are part of each CDR3. The D gene is left open where the match is weak. Size tells how often a clone was seen (once, few, many) or the class of an expanded clone, and some rows leave it out.

V	size	J	D	CDR3	DNA
TRBV7-9	.	TRBJ1-6	TRBD1	CASSPGQGYNSPLHF	TGTGCCAGCAGCCCCGGACAGGGCTATAATTCACCCCTCCACTTT
TRBV9	once	TRBJ1-5	.	CASSASTGFNQPQHF	TGTGCCAGCAGCGCCTCGACAGGCTTCAATCAGCCCCAGCATTTT
TRBV10-2	.	TRBJ2-2	.	CASRDTSNTGELFF	TGCGCCAGCAGGGACACATCGAACACCGGGGAGCTGTTTTTT
TRBV7-3	.	TRBJ2-3	.	CASSQQGRDTDTQYF	TGTGCCAGCAGCCAGCAAGGGAGAGACACAGATACGCAGTATTTT
TRBV28	.	TRBJ1-6	.	CASSLWTADSPLHF	TGTGCCAGCAGTTTATGGACAGCAGATTCACCCCTCCACTTT
TRBV30	.	TRBJ2-1	TRBD2	CAWSVSGGAFHEQFF	TGTGCCTGGAGTGTGAGCGGGGGGGCTTTCCATGAGCAGTTCTTC
TRBV25-1	few	TRBJ2-7	TRBD1	CASSGFSDRGGEQYF	TGTGCCAGCAGTGGGTTTTCCGACAGGGGCGGCGAGCAGTACTTC
TRBV4-1	.	TRBJ1-5	.	CASSQDPGMGQPQHF	TGCGCCAGCAGCCAAGATCCAGGGATGGGTCAGCCCCAGCATTTT
TRBV7-9	.	TRBJ2-1	TRBD2	CASSLASGEGNEQFF	TGTGCCAGCAGCTTAGCTAGCGGGGAGGGGAATGAGCAGTTCTTC
TRBV28	.	TRBJ2-5	TRBD2	CASVPRGRGRRETQYF	TGTGCCAGCGTTCCTCGCGGGAGGGGTCGGCGGGAGACCCAGTACTTC
TRBV18	.	TRBJ1-1	TRBD1	CASSRRQGTQGMNTEAFF	TGTGCCAGCTCACGGAGACAGGGGACTCAAGGAATGAACACTGAAGCTTTCTTT
TRBV4-1	.	TRBJ1-1	TRBD1	CASSTDGQGADTEAFF	TGCGCCAGCAGCACCGATGGACAGGGGGCGGACACTGAAGCTTTCTTT
TRBV5-1	.	TRBJ2-3	TRBD1	CASSKDRGADTQYF	TGCGCCAGCAGCAAGGACAGGGGCGCAGATACGCAGTATTTT
TRBV6-5	.	TRBJ2-3	.	CASRRGDPDTQYF	TGTGCCAGCCGGCGCGGGGACCCAGATACGCAGTATTTT
TRBV5-4	.	TRBJ2-7	TRBD1	CASSHRDSSYEQYF	TGTGCCAGCAGCCACCGGGACAGCTCCTACGAGCAGTACTTC
TRBV9	.	TRBJ2-1	.	CASSVGAGHNEQFF	TGTGCCAGCAGCGTAGGTGCGGGCCACAATGAGCAGTTCTTC
TRBV7-9	.	TRBJ2-1	TRBD2	CASGLGNNEQFF	TGTGCCAGTGGACTAGGAAACAATGAGCAGTTCTTC
TRBV19	.	TRBJ2-6	TRBD2	CATRGGANVPTF	TGTGCCACTAGGGGAGGGGCCAACGTCCCGACTTTC
TRBV7-3	.	TRBJ2-1	TRBD2	CASSQAGESYNEQFF	TGTGCCAGCAGCCAAGCGGGGGAGTCCTACAATGAGCAGTTCTTC
TRBV2	few	TRBJ1-4	TRBD1	CASSRGQGSWIDEKLFF	TGTGCCAGCAGCCGGGGACAGGGCTCCTGGATTGATGAAAAACTGTTTTTT
TRBV7-9	.	TRBJ1-5	.	CASSRGLSNQPQHF	TGTGCCAGCAGCCGGGGTCTGAGCAATCAGCCCCAGCATTTT
TRBV7-9	once	TRBJ1-1	TRBD1	CASSPGQRPAFF	TGTGCCAGCAGCCCGGGACAGAGGCCAGCTTTCTTT
TRBV5-4	.	TRBJ2-7	TRBD2	CASSPFRGGYEQYF	TGTGCCAGCAGCCCGTTTCGGGGGGGATACGAGCAGTACTTC
TRBV7-6	.	TRBJ2-2	.	CASSLRGSDTGELFF	TGTGCCAGCAGCTTAAGGGGCTCGGACACCGGGGAGCTGTTTTTT
TRBV7-3	.	TRBJ1-1	.	CASSFGMNTEAFF	TGTGCCAGCAGCTTCGGGATGAACACTGAAGCTTTCTTT